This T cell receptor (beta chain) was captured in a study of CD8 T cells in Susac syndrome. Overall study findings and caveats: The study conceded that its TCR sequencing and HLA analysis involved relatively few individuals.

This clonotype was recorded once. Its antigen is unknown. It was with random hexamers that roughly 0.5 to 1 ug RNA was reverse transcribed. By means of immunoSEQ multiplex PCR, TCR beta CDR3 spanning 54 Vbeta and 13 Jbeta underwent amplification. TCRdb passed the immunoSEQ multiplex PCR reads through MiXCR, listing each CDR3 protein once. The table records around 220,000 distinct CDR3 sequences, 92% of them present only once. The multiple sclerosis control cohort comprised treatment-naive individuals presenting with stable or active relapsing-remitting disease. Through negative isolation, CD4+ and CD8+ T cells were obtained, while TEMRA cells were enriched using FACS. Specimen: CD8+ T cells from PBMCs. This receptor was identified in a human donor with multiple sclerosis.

The CDR3 protein is CASSLAGSGGPLHF. The DNA of the CDR3 is TGTGCCAGCAGTTTGGCAGGGTCAGGCGGACCCCTCCACTTT. The V gene is TRBV12-3 or TRBV12-4, the J gene TRBJ1-6; perhaps TRBD1 as D (5 bases). The CDR3 spans 14 residues. Deletions cut 3 bases from V and 12 bases from J, with 15 bases between.